One sample yielded the 11 T cell receptor beta chains listed below, sequenced in a study of shared clonotypes between healthy human individuals. Here immunoSEQ multiplex PCR was the method, and the copy in TCRdb shows in-frame clones only, minus some. The sample records about 2.4 million clones, roughly 93% being singletons. Sequenced input: naive CD4+ T cells from PBMCs. Subset: CD45RA+ positively selected. The source of these receptors is a young man in good health. Some clones in this sample may be carry-over from other donors' samples.

The chain uses TRBV7-9 and TRBJ2-5, with D unresolved. CDR1 is SEHNR and CDR2 is FQNEAQ in the germline V gene (reference sequence). This CDR3 is 12 amino acids long. The V gene lost 1 base and the J gene lost 14 bases, with 14 bases spanning the gap. The CDR3: CASSLEVGGGYF. CDR3 DNA: TGTGCCAGCAGCTTAGAAGTTGGTGGCGGATACTTC.

The chain joins TRBV6-1 to TRBJ2-2; unclear D gene. The germline CDR1 and CDR2 sequences are MNHNS and SASEGT. This CDR3 contains 14 residues. The V end lost 4 bases, the J end lost 2 bases, and 8 bases lay between the germline ends. CDR3 in DNA: TGTGCCAGCAGTGTACCTACAAACACCGGGGAGCTGTTTTTT. Encoded protein: CASSVPTNTGELFF.

V is TRBV5-6 and J is TRBJ2-7, with TRBD1 matching 9 bases. The CDR3 is made up of 14 amino acids. Trimming took 3 bases from V and 5 from J; bases not matched to a gene: 6. The germline V gene encodes CDR1 SGHDT and CDR2 YYEEEE. CDR3 sequence: CASSYKDRGHEQYF. Written as DNA, the CDR3 is TGTGCCAGCAGCTACAAGGACAGGGGCCACGAGCAGTACTTC.

In this sample, this clone turned up once. The V gene is TRBV6-6, the J gene TRBJ1-3; maybe TRBD1 (5 bases). Trimming shortened V by 6 bases and J by 0 bases, and 12 bases separated the two germline ends. Germline V gives CDR1 MNHNY, CDR2 SVGAGI (reference sequence). The CDR3 is 15 amino acids. CDR3 sequence reads: CASRRTDNSGNTIYF. The CDR3 coding sequence is TGTGCCAGCAGGCGGACGGACAACTCTGGAAACACCATATATTTT.

The chain recombines TRBV29-1 with TRBJ2-7, with D unclear. V lost 5 bases, J lost 5 bases, and 13 bases lay in between. Germline CDR1 and CDR2: SQVTM and ANQGSEA. The CDR3 is made up of 12 amino acids. The CDR3, as DNA: TGCAGCGTTTCCCACATCCGGGACGAGCAGTACTTC. Translation gives CSVSHIRDEQYF.

The V and J genes are TRBV6-6 and TRBJ1-5; TRBD1 might be the D (6 bases). The germline V gene has CDR1 MNHNY and CDR2 SVGAGI (reference sequence). Trimming took 1 base from V and 4 from J, leaving 11 bases between them. This CDR3 is built from 15 residues. The CDR3: CASSYFRGGNQPQHF. The CDR3 DNA sequence: TGTGCCAGCAGTTACTTTAGAGGGGGTAATCAGCCCCAGCATTTT.

V is TRBV7-9 and J is TRBJ2-7, with D tentatively TRBD1 (6 bases). V lost 0 bases to trimming and J lost 1 base, with 13 bases between them. The CDR3 length is 16 residues. The germline CDR1 and CDR2 sequences are SEHNR and FQNEAQ (reference sequence). CDR3 sequence reads: CASSLAGAAFSYEQYF. The CDR3 coding sequence is TGTGCCAGCAGCTTAGCGGGGGCTGCCTTTTCCTACGAGCAGTACTTC.

V usage is TRBV6-5 and J usage is TRBJ2-5, with D possibly called TRBD1 or TRBD2 (5 bases each). The CDR3 totals 14 residues. Germline values: CDR1 MNHEY, CDR2 SVGAGI. V was clipped by 2 bases and J by 5 bases, with 12 bases between them. This CDR3 reads CASSYISREETQYF. The CDR3 coding sequence is TGTGCCAGCAGTTACATTTCCAGGGAGGAGACCCAGTACTTC.

The chain recombines TRBV9 with TRBJ1-1; no definite D call. The germline V gene encodes CDR1 SGDLS and CDR2 YYNGEE. This CDR3 region has 15 residues. V was shortened by 0 bases and J by 1 base, with 10 bases between the two germline ends. This CDR3 reads CASSVVDGENTEAFF. As DNA, the CDR3 is TGTGCCAGCAGCGTAGTAGACGGAGAGAACACTGAAGCTTTCTTT.

The rearrangement joins TRBV28 to TRBJ1-5; maybe TRBD1 (6 bases). The V gene lost 8 bases and the J gene lost 6 bases, with 11 bases spanning the gap. The CDR3 covers 12 residues. CDR1 and CDR2 from the germline V gene are MDHEN and SYDVKM. The CDR3 loop reads CASGGAGQPQHF. CDR3 coding DNA: TGTGCCAGCGGGGGCGCGGGTCAGCCCCAGCATTTT.

The J gene is TRBJ2-5, the V gene TRBV11-3; tentative D call: TRBD2 (6 bases). CDR1 is SGHNT and CDR2 is YENEEA in the germline V gene. The CDR3 is 15 amino acids. Trimming cost V 5 bases and J 5 bases, with 18 bases left between them. The DNA for the CDR3 is TGTGCCAGCAGCCCCCGTTATGGGGGGTTTGAGACCCAGTACTTC. It encodes CASSPRYGGFETQYF.